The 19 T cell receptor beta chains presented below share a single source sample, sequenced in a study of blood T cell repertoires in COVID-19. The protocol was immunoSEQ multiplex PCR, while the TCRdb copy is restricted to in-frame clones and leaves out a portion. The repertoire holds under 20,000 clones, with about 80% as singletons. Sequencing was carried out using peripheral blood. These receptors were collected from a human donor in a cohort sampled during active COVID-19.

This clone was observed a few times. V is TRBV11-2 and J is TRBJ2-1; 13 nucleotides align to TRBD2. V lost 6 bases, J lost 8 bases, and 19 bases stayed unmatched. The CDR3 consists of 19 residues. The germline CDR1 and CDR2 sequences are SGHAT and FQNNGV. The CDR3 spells CASRSGATSGRRRHDEQFF. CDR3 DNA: TGTGCCAGCAGATCAGGAGCGACTAGCGGGAGGCGGCGTCATGATGAGCAGTTCTTC.

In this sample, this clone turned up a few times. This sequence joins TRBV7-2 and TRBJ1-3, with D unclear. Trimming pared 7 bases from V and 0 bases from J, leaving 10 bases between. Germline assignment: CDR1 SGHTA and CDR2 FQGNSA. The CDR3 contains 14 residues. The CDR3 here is CASTSLDSGNTIYF. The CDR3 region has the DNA TGTGCCAGCACCTCTTTAGACTCTGGAAACACCATATATTTT.

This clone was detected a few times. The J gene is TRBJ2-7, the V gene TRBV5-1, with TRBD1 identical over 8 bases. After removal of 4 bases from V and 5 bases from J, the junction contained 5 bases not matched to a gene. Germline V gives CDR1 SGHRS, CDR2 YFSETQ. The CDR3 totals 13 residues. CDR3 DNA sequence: TGCGCCAGCAGCCGGACAGGGAACGACGAGCAGTACTTC. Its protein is CASSRTGNDEQYF.

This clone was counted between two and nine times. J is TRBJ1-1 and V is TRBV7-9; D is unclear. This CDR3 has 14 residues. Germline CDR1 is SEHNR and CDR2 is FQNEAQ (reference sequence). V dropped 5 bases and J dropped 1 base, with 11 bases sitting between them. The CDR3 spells CASSPDNKNTEAFF. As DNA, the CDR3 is TGTGCCAGCAGCCCCGACAACAAGAACACTGAAGCTTTCTTT.

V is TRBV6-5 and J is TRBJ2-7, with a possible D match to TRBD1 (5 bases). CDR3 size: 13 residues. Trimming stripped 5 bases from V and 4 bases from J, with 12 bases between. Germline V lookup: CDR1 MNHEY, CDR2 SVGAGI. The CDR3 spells CASSRGPDYEQYF. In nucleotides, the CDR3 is TGTGCCAGCAGTAGGGGTCCAGATTACGAGCAGTACTTC.

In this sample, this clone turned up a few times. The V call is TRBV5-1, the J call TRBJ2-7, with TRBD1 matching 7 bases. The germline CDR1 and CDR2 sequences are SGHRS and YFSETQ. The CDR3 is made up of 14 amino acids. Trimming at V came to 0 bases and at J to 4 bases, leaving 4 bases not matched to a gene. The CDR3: CASSLEGRGYEQYF. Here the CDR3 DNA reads TGCGCCAGCAGCTTGGAAGGCAGGGGGTACGAGCAGTACTTC.

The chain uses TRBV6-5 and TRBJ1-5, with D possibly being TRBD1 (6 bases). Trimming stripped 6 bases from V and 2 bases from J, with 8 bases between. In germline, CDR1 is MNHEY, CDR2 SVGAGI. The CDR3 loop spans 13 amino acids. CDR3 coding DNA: TGTGCCAGCAGGAGACAGGGCAATCAGCCCCAGCATTTT. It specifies CASRRQGNQPQHF.

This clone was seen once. CDR3 region: CASSRGGQGYNEQFF. CDR3 nucleotide sequence: TGTGCCAGCAGCAGGGGGGGACAGGGTTACAATGAGCAGTTCTTC. The chain links TRBV5-5 to TRBJ2-1, with 9 bases fitting TRBD1. J lost 4 bases, V lost 4 bases, and 6 bases had no gene match. The germline CDR1 and CDR2 sequences are SGHKS and YYEKEE (reference sequence). The CDR3 sequence is 15 residues long.

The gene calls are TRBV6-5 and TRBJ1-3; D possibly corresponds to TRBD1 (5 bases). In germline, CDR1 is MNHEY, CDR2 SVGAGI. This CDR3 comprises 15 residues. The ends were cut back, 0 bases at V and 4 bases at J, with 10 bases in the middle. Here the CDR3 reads CASSYSQGAGNTIYF. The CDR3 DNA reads TGTGCCAGCAGTTACTCGCAAGGGGCGGGAAACACCATATATTTT.

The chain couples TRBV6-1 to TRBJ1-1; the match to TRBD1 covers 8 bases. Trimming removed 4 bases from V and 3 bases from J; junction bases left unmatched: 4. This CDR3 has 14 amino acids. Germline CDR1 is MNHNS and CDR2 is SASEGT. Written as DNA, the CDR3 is TGTGCCAGCAGTGGAAACAGGGGGGACACTGAAGCTTTCTTT. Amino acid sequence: CASSGNRGDTEAFF.

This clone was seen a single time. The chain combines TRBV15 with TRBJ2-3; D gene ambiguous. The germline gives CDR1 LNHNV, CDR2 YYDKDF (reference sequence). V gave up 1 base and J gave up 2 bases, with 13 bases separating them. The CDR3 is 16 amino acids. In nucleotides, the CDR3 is TGTGCCACCAGCAGAGGAACCAGAAGCGCCACAGATACGCAGTATTTT. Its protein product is CATSRGTRSATDTQYF.

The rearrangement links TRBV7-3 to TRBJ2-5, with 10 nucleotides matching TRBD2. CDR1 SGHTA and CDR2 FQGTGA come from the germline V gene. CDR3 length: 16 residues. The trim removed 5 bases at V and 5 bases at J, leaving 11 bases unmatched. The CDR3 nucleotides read TGTGCCAGCAGCCCCCAGACTAGCGGGTCATCGGAGACCCAGTACTTC. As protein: CASSPQTSGSSETQYF.

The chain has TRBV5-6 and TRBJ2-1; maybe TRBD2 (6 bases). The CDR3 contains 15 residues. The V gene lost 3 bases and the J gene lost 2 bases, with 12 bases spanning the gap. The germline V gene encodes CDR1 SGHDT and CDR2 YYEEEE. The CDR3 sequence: CASSWRAPTYNEQFF. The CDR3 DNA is TGTGCCAGCAGCTGGAGGGCCCCTACCTACAATGAGCAGTTCTTC.

This chain's CDR3 is CASSGERKKLFF. The CDR3 bases are TGTGCCAGCTCAGGGGAGCGGAAGAAACTGTTTTTT. The gene calls are TRBV18 and TRBJ1-4; D not certain. The CDR3 consists of 12 residues. Trimming took 5 bases from V and 11 from J, leaving 12 bases between them. Germline V gene lookup returns CDR1 KGHSH and CDR2 LQKENI. Full variable domain (rest looked up from reference TRBV18 and TRBJ1-4): NAGVMQNPRHLVRRRGQEARLRCSPMKGHSHVYWYRQLPEEGLKFMVYLQKENIIDESGMPKERFSAEFPKEGPSILRIQQVVRGDSAAYFCASSGERKKLFFGSGTQLSVL.

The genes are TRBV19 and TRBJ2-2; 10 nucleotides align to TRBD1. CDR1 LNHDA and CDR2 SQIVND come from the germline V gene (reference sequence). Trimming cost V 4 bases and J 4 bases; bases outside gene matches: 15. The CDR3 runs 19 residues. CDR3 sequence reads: CASSNGDRGLASSTGELFF. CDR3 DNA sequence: TGTGCCAGTAGTAATGGGGACAGGGGCCTTGCCTCGAGCACCGGGGAGCTGTTTTTT.

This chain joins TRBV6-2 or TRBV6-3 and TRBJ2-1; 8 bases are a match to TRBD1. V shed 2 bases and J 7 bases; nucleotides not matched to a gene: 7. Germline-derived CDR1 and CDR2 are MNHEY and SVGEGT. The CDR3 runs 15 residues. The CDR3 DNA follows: TGTGCCAGCAGTTACCAGGACAGGGTTGTTAATGAGCAGTTCTTC. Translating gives CASSYQDRVVNEQFF.

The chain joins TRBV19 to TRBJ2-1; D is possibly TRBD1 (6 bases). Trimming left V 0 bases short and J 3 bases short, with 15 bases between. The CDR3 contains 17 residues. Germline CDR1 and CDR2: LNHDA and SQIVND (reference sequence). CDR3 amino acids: CASSIDVATGNYNEQFF. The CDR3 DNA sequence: TGTGCCAGTAGTATAGACGTTGCTACAGGGAACTACAATGAGCAGTTCTTC.

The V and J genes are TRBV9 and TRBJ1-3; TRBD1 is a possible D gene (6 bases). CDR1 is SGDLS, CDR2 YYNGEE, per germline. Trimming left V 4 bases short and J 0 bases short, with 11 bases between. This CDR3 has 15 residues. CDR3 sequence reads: CASSPGDGSGNTIYF. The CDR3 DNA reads TGTGCCAGCAGCCCAGGGGACGGCTCTGGAAACACCATATATTTT.

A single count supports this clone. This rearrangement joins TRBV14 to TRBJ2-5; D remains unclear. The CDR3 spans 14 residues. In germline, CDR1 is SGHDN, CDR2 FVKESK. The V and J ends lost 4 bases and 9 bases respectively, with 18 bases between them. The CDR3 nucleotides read TGTGCCAGCAGCCGCCCTCTGAGTCCCACCCCCCAGTACTTC. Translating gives CASSRPLSPTPQYF.